These 29 T cell receptor beta chains originate from one sample sequenced in a study of blood T cell repertoires in COVID-19. Sequenced by immunoSEQ multiplex PCR; TCRdb stores in-frame clones only, minus some. Of more than 400,000 clones in the sample, 87% were seen once. Sequenced input: PBMCs or T cells enriched from blood (not recorded which). Receptors originate from a woman between 18 and 29 years old who had recovered from COVID-19.

This clone was seen a single time. The chain links TRBV18 to TRBJ1-5; D ambiguous. This CDR3 contains 13 residues. V was trimmed by 2 bases and J by 7 bases, leaving 9 bases between them. Germline lookup yields CDR1 KGHSH and CDR2 LQKENI. The CDR3 is CASSPSAGQPQHF. The CDR3 nucleotides are TGTGCCAGCTCACCAAGCGCGGGGCAGCCCCAGCATTTT.

The chain joins TRBV7-9 to TRBJ2-2, with 7 positions matching TRBD1. Germline values: CDR1 SEHNR, CDR2 FQNEAQ (reference sequence). The CDR3 loop spans 15 amino acids. V was clipped by 5 bases and J by 4 bases; unmatched bases: 7. The CDR3, as DNA: TGTGCCAGCAGCCGTTCAGGGGGTTCCACCGGGGAGCTGTTTTTT. This codes for CASSRSGGSTGELFF.

The rearrangement joins TRBV5-4 to TRBJ2-3, with D possibly TRBD2 on 7 matching bases. The CDR3 consists of 16 residues. Germline V gene lookup returns CDR1 SGHNT and CDR2 YYREEE (reference sequence). V gave up 1 base and J gave up 1 base, with 13 bases separating them. The CDR3 DNA follows: TGTGCCAGCAGCTTGAGGGGGGGCGGGGGCACAGATACGCAGTATTTT. Translated, it gives CASSLRGGGGTDTQYF.

This chain uses TRBV7-9 with TRBJ2-1, with unresolved D. CDR1 and CDR2 from the germline V gene are SEHNR and FQNEAQ (reference sequence). Trimming took off 2 bases at V and 2 bases at J, with 10 bases between the two ends. This CDR3 contains 15 residues. CDR3 sequence (DNA): TGTGCCAGCAGCTTAATATCTCCCCCCTACAATGAGCAGTTCTTC. This codes for CASSLISPPYNEQFF.

This clone was counted a few times. The rearrangement joins TRBV5-1 to TRBJ1-1; D possibly corresponds to TRBD1 (5 bases). Between the trimmed V and J ends, which lost 3 bases and 3 bases, there was a span of 15 bases. The germline V gene has CDR1 SGHRS and CDR2 YFSETQ. The CDR3 is made up of 15 amino acids. CDR3 DNA sequence: TGCGCCAGCAGCTGGAGCGGGGGGACGGACACTGAAGCTTTCTTT. It codes for CASSWSGGTDTEAFF.

This clone appeared a single time. This chain links TRBV7-8 with TRBJ2-3, with 7 bases fitting TRBD2. Looked up from germline, CDR1 is SGHVS and CDR2 is FQNEAQ. The V and J ends lost 5 bases and 2 bases, in that order; junction bases with no gene match: 22. CDR3 length equals 20 residues. CDR3: CASSPRGGPSLAVDTDTQYF. CDR3 sequence (DNA): TGTGCCAGCAGCCCTCGGGGCGGGCCAAGTCTAGCGGTAGACACAGATACGCAGTATTTT.

This rearrangement joins TRBV7-2 to TRBJ1-2, with D possibly being TRBD1 (6 bases). The germline V and J ends were trimmed by 2 bases and 4 bases, with 14 bases remaining between them. CDR3 length equals 15 residues. Germline values: CDR1 SGHTA, CDR2 FQGNSA. CDR3 protein: CASSLPGQQTYGYTF. CDR3 bases: TGTGCCAGCAGCTTACCGGGACAACAGACCTATGGCTACACCTTC.

This chain uses TRBV14 with TRBJ1-2; no reliable D call. Germline V CDR1 and CDR2: SGHDN, FVKESK. There are 15 residues in the CDR3. Trimming cost V 1 base and J 5 bases, with 14 bases left between them. CDR3 in amino acids: CASSQAGDLGYGYTF. The CDR3, as DNA: TGTGCCAGCAGCCAAGCGGGTGACTTAGGATATGGCTACACCTTC.

V gene TRBV5-6 combines with J gene TRBJ2-3; D unresolved. This CDR3 spans 14 amino acids. Germline-derived CDR1 and CDR2 are SGHDT and YYEEEE. Deletions cut 0 bases from V and 6 bases from J, with 11 bases between. In nucleotides, the CDR3 is TGTGCCAGCAGCTTGGCGGAGCCCGGGGATACGCAGTATTTT. Protein: CASSLAEPGDTQYF.

The chain employs TRBV6-5 and TRBJ1-2; TRBD1 agrees at 9 bases. Germline V gene sequence: CDR1 MNHEY, CDR2 SVGAGI. The CDR3 consists of 14 residues. Trimming at V came to 7 bases and at J to 4 bases, leaving 7 bases not matched to a gene. This CDR3 is CASTDRDRVYGYTF. For the CDR3, the DNA is TGTGCCAGCACCGACCGGGACAGGGTCTATGGCTACACCTTC.

Comment on this clone: The identical CDR3 is also encoded by other nucleotide sequences in the sample. The J gene is TRBJ2-5, the V gene TRBV5-4; 12 nucleotides line up with TRBD2. Germline assignment: CDR1 SGHNT and CDR2 YYREEE (reference sequence). The length of the CDR3 is 15 residues. Trimming at V came to 4 bases and at J to 3 bases, leaving 4 bases not matched to a gene. The CDR3 bases are TGTGCCAGCAGCGCACGACTAGCGGGGGAAGAGACCCAGTACTTC. It codes for CASSARLAGEETQYF.

This clone has just one count. The chain uses TRBV2 and TRBJ2-7; D is undetermined. The CDR3 is 12 amino acids. Trimming removed 7 bases at V and 7 bases at J, with 14 bases between. Per germline, CDR1 SNHLY and CDR2 FYNNEI. CDR3 DNA sequence: TGTGCCAGCACGCGACAAGTCTGGGAGCAGTACTTC. Protein product: CASTRQVWEQYF.

A word on this clone: The sample holds other DNA sequences that translate to the same CDR3. V usage is TRBV2 and J usage is TRBJ2-5; no clear D. V lost 3 bases, J lost 5 bases, and 7 bases lay in between. Germline V gene lookup returns CDR1 SNHLY and CDR2 FYNNEI. The CDR3 loop spans 12 amino acids. CDR3 in amino acids: CASSEQVETQYF. The CDR3 region has the DNA TGTGCCAGCAGTGAGCAGGTGGAGACCCAGTACTTC.

J is TRBJ2-1 and V is TRBV4-1; D not certain. V lost 0 bases and J 6 bases, leaving 12 bases between the germline ends. Germline-derived CDR1 and CDR2 are MGHRA and YSYEKL. CDR3 size: 15 residues. The CDR3 loop reads CASSQETTVLNEQFF. In DNA, the CDR3 is TGCGCCAGCAGCCAAGAGACGACTGTACTCAATGAGCAGTTCTTC.

CDR3 sequence (DNA): TGTGCCAGCAGTTACTACTTTGGGACTAGCGTAGAGACCCAGTACTTC. As protein: CASSYYFGTSVETQYF. The V call is TRBV6-5, the J call TRBJ2-5; TRBD2 aligns across 10 bases. The V segment lost 1 base and the J segment 4 bases; nucleotides outside the gene matches: 6. The length of the CDR3 is 16 residues. Looked up from germline, CDR1 is MNHEY and CDR2 is SVGAGI.

The chain links TRBV10-3 to TRBJ2-3; D ambiguous. Deletions cut 6 bases from V and 2 bases from J, with 12 bases between. This CDR3 has 14 residues. CDR1 is ENHRY and CDR2 is SYGVKD in the germline V gene. For the CDR3, the DNA is TGTGCCATCAGGCCCTGGGCTTCCACAGATACGCAGTATTTT. Encoded protein: CAIRPWASTDTQYF.

The chain employs TRBV30 and TRBJ1-5; 10 positions match TRBD1. V was clipped by 0 bases and J by 7 bases; unmatched bases: 3. Germline CDR1 GTSNPN, CDR2 SVGIG (reference sequence). The CDR3 is 14 residues long. CDR3 bases: TGTGCCTGGAGTGTAGGGACAGGGGCCCAGCCCCAGCATTTT. It is translated as CAWSVGTGAQPQHF.

This clone was seen only a few times. This chain joins TRBV29-1 and TRBJ1-4, with D possibly being TRBD1 (5 bases). The CDR3 has 14 amino acids. V was clipped by 7 bases and J by 6 bases, with 18 bases between them. The germline CDR1 and CDR2 sequences are SQVTM and ANQGSEA. CDR3 sequence reads: CSAGVGGAYEKLFF. The CDR3 DNA reads TGCAGCGCCGGCGTCGGAGGGGCATATGAAAAACTGTTTTTT.

V and J are TRBV5-6 and TRBJ1-5, with D uncertain. V dropped 9 bases and J dropped 2 bases, with 21 bases sitting between them. The CDR3 has 16 residues. Germline CDR1 SGHDT, CDR2 YYEEEE. This CDR3 is CATPLRGKAGNQPQHF. The CDR3 DNA reads as TGTGCCACCCCCTTGCGGGGTAAGGCGGGCAATCAGCCCCAGCATTTT. Combining the CDR3 with reference TRBV5-6 and TRBJ1-5 gives the whole variable domain DAGVTQSPTHLIKTRGQQVTLRCSPKSGHDTVSWYQQALGQGPQFIFQYYEEEERQRGNFPDRFSGHQFPNYSSELNVNALLLGDSALYLCATPLRGKAGNQPQHFGDGTRLSIL.

The chain combines TRBV5-4 with TRBJ2-1, with D perhaps TRBD2 (6 bases). The CDR3 totals 13 residues. V was cut by 6 bases and J by 6 bases, with 13 bases left in between. Germline-derived CDR1 and CDR2 are SGHNT and YYREEE (reference sequence). Here the CDR3 DNA reads TGTGCCAGCACCTGGGGTAGCGGCAATGAGCAGTTCTTC. This translates into CASTWGSGNEQFF.

V and J are TRBV14 and TRBJ2-3; perhaps TRBD1 as D (5 bases). Germline V lookup: CDR1 SGHDN, CDR2 FVKESK. The CDR3 contains 14 residues. Trimming removed 1 base from V and 13 bases from J, with 18 bases in between. The CDR3, as DNA: TGTGCCAGCAGCCAAGTCGCAGGGATAGAAAGAGAGTATTTT. This gives the protein CASSQVAGIEREYF.

CDR3 DNA: TGCGCCAGCAAAAGCGGCGCTGCCTCCTACGAGCAGTACTTC. The encoded protein is CASKSGAASYEQYF. The chain combines TRBV10-2 with TRBJ2-7; a possible D gene is TRBD2 (5 bases). V was clipped by 7 bases and J by 0 bases, with 13 bases between them. Germline lookup yields CDR1 WSHSY and CDR2 SAAADI. This CDR3 comprises 14 residues.

The chain links TRBV5-1 to TRBJ2-5, with 7 bases identical to TRBD2. J gave up 1 base and V 0 bases, and 6 bases lay outside the gene matches. The CDR3 runs 16 residues. The germline gives CDR1 SGHRS, CDR2 YFSETQ. The CDR3 DNA is TGCGCCAGCAGCTTGGACCCCAGCGGGGCCCAAGAGACCCAGTACTTC. Its protein is CASSLDPSGAQETQYF.

The DNA for the CDR3 is TGCGCCAGCAGCTTGAGTAGCGGGGACGGAGATGAGCAGTTCTTC. Amino acid sequence: CASSLSSGDGDEQFF. This sequence joins TRBV5-1 and TRBJ2-1; 8 bases are shared with TRBD2. Germline V gene sequence: CDR1 SGHRS, CDR2 YFSETQ. The CDR3 contains 15 residues. V lost 1 base, J lost 8 bases, and 8 bases stayed unmatched.

The chain combines TRBV30 with TRBJ1-1; 7 bases agree with TRBD1. J was trimmed by 2 bases and V by 3 bases; bases with no gene match: 12. The CDR3 is made up of 16 amino acids. CDR1 is GTSNPN and CDR2 is SVGIG in the germline V gene (reference sequence). The CDR3 here is CAWSEGAGSLNTEAFF. For the CDR3, the DNA is TGTGCCTGGAGCGAGGGGGCAGGGTCTCTAAACACTGAAGCTTTCTTT.

In this sample, this clone turned up once. The V and J genes are TRBV2 and TRBJ2-2; the D gene is possibly TRBD2 (7 bases). Trimming removed 5 bases from V and 1 base from J, with 17 bases in between. Germline V CDR1 and CDR2: SNHLY, FYNNEI. This CDR3 region has 17 residues. For the CDR3, the DNA is TGTGCCAGCAGTCGACACCCGGGGGGCCGGAACACCGGGGAGCTGTTTTTT. Translating gives CASSRHPGGRNTGELFF. Looking up the rest from reference TRBV2 and TRBJ2-2 gives the full variable domain: EPEVTQTPSHQVTQMGQEVILRCVPISNHLYFYWYRQILGQKVEFLVSFYNNEISEKSEIFDDQFSVERPDGSNFTLKIRSTKLEDSAMYFCASSRHPGGRNTGELFFGEGSRLTVL.

The rearrangement uses TRBV10-1 and TRBJ2-7; D not resolved. Germline CDR1 reads WNHNN; CDR2 reads SYGVQD (reference sequence). The CDR3 has 13 residues. V shed 2 bases and J shed 4 bases, with 9 bases lying between them. The CDR3 coding sequence is TGCGCCAGCAGTGAGGCGCCGTATTACGAGCAGTACTTC. It translates to CASSEAPYYEQYF.

V gene TRBV29-1 combines with J gene TRBJ2-3; TRBD1 aligns across 9 bases. J gave up 11 bases and V 7 bases, and 7 bases lay outside the gene matches. The CDR3 spans 11 residues. Per the germline V gene, CDR1 is SQVTM and CDR2 is ANQGSEA. The CDR3 DNA is TGCAGCGCATCGGACAGGGGCGAGCAGTATTTT. Residues: CSASDRGEQYF.

This chain joins TRBV11-2 and TRBJ1-2; D may be TRBD1 (5 bases). V lost 3 bases to trimming and J lost 6 bases, with 14 bases between them. CDR3 length: 14 amino acids. Germline CDR1 SGHAT, CDR2 FQNNGV. The CDR3 protein is CASSFPGGDNGYTF. The CDR3, as DNA: TGTGCCAGCAGCTTTCCGGGGGGAGACAATGGCTACACCTTC.